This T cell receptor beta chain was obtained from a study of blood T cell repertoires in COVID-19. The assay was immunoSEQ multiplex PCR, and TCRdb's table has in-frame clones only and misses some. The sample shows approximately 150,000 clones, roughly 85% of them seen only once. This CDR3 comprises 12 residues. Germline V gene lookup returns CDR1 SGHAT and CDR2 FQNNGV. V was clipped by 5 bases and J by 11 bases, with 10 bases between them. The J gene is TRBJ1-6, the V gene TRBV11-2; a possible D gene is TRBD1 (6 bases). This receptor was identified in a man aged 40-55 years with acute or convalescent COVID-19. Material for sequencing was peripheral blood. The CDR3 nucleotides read TGTGCCAGCAGCGAACAGGGCGCACCCCTCCACTTT. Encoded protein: CASSEQGAPLHF.